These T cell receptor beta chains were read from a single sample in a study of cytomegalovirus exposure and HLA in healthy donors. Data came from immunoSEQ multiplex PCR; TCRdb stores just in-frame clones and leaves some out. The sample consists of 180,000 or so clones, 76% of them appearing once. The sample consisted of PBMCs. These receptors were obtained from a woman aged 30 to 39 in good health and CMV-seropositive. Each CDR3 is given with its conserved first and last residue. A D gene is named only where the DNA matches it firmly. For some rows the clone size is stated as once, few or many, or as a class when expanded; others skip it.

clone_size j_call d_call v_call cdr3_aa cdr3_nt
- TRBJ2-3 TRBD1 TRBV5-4 CASSFGQGRTDTQYF TGTGCCAGCAGCTTCGGACAGGGAAGGACAGATACGCAGTATTTT
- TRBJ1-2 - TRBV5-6 CASSLGRGGFYGYTF TGTGCCAGCAGCTTAGGCAGGGGTGGGTTCTATGGCTACACCTTC
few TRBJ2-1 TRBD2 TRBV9 CASSVGGGVYNEQFF TGTGCCAGCAGCGTAGGGGGGGGAGTCTACAATGAGCAGTTCTTC
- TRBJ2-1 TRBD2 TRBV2 CASRPLGLAGEAYNEQFF TGTGCCAGCAGGCCCCTCGGGCTAGCGGGGGAAGCCTACAATGAGCAGTTCTTC
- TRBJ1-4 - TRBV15 CATKGGNEKLFF TGTGCCACCAAAGGAGGTAATGAAAAACTGTTTTTT
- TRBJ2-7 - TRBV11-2 CASSLGPTYEQYF TGTGCCAGCTCCTTGGGGCCTACCTACGAGCAGTACTTC
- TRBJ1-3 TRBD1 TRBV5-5 CASRTGTGTGNTIYF TGTGCCAGCAGAACCGGGACAGGGACCGGAAACACCATATATTTT
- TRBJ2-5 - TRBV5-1 CASSLASAPEETQYF TGCGCCAGCAGCTTGGCCAGCGCGCCGGAAGAGACCCAGTACTTC
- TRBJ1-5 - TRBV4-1 CASSQEPGNQPQHF TGCGCCAGCAGCCAAGAACCGGGGAATCAGCCCCAGCATTTT
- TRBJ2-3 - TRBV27 CASSLQHSAVLGDTQYF TGTGCCAGCAGTTTACAACACTCGGCGGTGCTGGGAGATACGCAGTATTTT
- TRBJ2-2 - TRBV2 CASSAVASGELFF TGTGCCAGCAGCGCGGTAGCCTCCGGGGAGCTGTTTTTT
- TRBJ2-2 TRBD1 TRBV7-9 CASSPGGNTGELFF TGTGCCAGCAGCCCAGGGGGGAACACCGGGGAGCTGTTTTTT
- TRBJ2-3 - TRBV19 CASSRNRLTDTQYF TGTGCCAGTAGTCGGAATCGACTCACAGATACGCAGTATTTT
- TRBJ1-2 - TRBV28 CASSYRTRDYGYTF TGTGCCAGCAGTTACCGGACGAGGGACTATGGCTACACCTTC
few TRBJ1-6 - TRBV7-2 CASIQGNRNSPLHF TGTGCCAGCATCCAGGGGAATCGTAATTCACCCCTCCACTTT
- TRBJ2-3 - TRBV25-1 CASSELGGRRDTQYF TGTGCCAGCAGTGAGTTGGGGGGTAGGAGAGATACGCAGTATTTT
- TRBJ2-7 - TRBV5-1 CASRETSYEQYF TGCGCCAGCAGGGAGACCAGCTACGAGCAGTACTTC
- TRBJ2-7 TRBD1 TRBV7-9 CASSSWEQGASYEQYF TGTGCCAGCAGCTCCTGGGAACAGGGGGCTAGTTACGAGCAGTACTTC
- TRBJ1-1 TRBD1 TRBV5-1 CASSLRQGETEAFF TGCGCCAGCAGCCTAAGACAGGGGGAAACTGAAGCTTTCTTT
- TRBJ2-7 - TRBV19 CASSPGRGLSGQCF TGTGCCAGTAGCCCTGGTAGGGGTTTGAGTGGGCAGTGCTTC
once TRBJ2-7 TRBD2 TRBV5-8 CASTLGGGHSSYEQYF TGTGCCAGCACCCTCGGCGGGGGGCATAGCTCCTACGAGCAGTACTTC
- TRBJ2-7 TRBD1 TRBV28 CASNLLGGQLYGQYF TGTGCCAGCAACTTGTTAGGGGGACAGCTTTACGGGCAGTACTTC
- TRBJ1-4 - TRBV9 CASSVDGGDEKLFF TGTGCCAGCAGCGTAGACGGGGGGGACGAAAAACTGTTTTTT
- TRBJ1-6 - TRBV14 CASSQVGRGSPLHF TGTGCCAGCAGCCAAGTAGGCAGGGGTTCACCCCTCCACTTT
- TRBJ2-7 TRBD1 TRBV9 CASSVGDSRTYEQYF TGTGCCAGCAGCGTAGGGGACAGCAGGACGTACGAGCAGTACTTC
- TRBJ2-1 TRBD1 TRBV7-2 CASSLDRGYNEQFF TGTGCCAGCAGCTTAGACAGGGGGTACAATGAGCAGTTCTTC
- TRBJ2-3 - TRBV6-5 CASSYRGRGDTDTQYF TGTGCCAGCAGTTACAGGGGGAGAGGAGACACAGATACGCAGTATTTT
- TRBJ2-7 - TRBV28 CASSEGGFNEQYF TGTGCCAGCAGTGAGGGGGGGTTCAACGAGCAGTACTTC
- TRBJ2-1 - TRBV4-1 CASTLDSRGAYNEQFF TGCGCCAGCACCCTGGACAGCCGGGGGGCATACAATGAGCAGTTCTTC
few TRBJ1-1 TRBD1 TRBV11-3 CASSLNRGITEAFF TGTGCCAGCAGCTTGAACAGGGGAATAACTGAAGCTTTCTTT
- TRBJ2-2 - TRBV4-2 CASSQERGGTGELFF TGTGCCAGCAGCCAAGAAAGGGGGGGAACCGGGGAGCTGTTTTTT
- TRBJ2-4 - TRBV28 CASSFRVLAKNIQYF TGTGCCAGCAGTTTTAGAGTATTAGCCAAAAACATTCAGTACTTC
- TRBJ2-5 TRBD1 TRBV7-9 CASSPQRGLETQYF TGTGCCAGCAGCCCCCAGAGGGGGCTGGAGACCCAGTACTTC
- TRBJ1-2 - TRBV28 CASSGAQGSELGYTF TGTGCCAGCAGTGGGGCCCAGGGGAGCGAGTTGGGCTACACCTTC
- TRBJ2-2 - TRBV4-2 CASSQDAGALGPGELFF TGTGCCAGCAGCCAAGACGCGGGGGCCTTGGGACCCGGGGAGCTGTTTTTT
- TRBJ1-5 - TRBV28 CASSPPLWEAYSNQPQHF TGTGCCAGCAGCCCACCCCTGTGGGAGGCTTATAGCAATCAGCCCCAGCATTTT
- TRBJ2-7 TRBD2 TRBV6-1 CASSEERGGSYEQYF TGTGCCAGCAGTGAAGAGCGGGGGGGATCCTACGAGCAGTACTTC
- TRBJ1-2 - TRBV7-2 CASSFQANYGYTF TGTGCCAGCAGCTTTCAGGCTAACTATGGCTACACCTTC